The next 16 T cell receptor beta chains were all read from a single sample in a study of OX40 agonist ivuxolimab in advanced cancers. Measured with immunoSEQ multiplex PCR; TCRdb has only the in-frame clones, and not every one. Among 35,000 or so clones, roughly 87% were seen once, and the ten largest hold under 20%. The sample was CD4+ or CD8+ T cells sorted from blood, taken in a trial of the OX40 agonist ivuxolimab. The source is an adult with an advanced solid tumor such as melanoma, head and neck, liver or kidney cancer.

The chain couples TRBV7-9 to TRBJ2-7; D may be TRBD2 (6 bases). Germline V gene sequence: CDR1 SEHNR, CDR2 FQNEAQ (reference sequence). The length of the CDR3 is 12 residues. V was trimmed by 6 bases and J by 4 bases, leaving 10 bases between them. Here the CDR3 DNA reads TGTGCCAGCAGGAGTGGGGGGTACGAGCAGTACTTC. This encodes CASRSGGYEQYF.

The CDR3 DNA is TGTGCCAGCAGCTTAGTCGACCTGACTAGGTGGGGAGAGACCCAGTACTTC. Encoded protein: CASSLVDLTRWGETQYF. The rearrangement uses TRBV7-9 and TRBJ2-5, with D possibly matching TRBD2 (6 bases). V was pared by 1 base and J by 4 bases, with 19 bases between. The CDR3 totals 17 residues. In germline, CDR1 is SEHNR, CDR2 FQNEAQ (reference sequence).

The rearrangement joins TRBV19 to TRBJ2-7; TRBD2 might be the D (5 bases). The V end lost 9 bases, the J end lost 5 bases, and 26 bases lay between the germline ends. This CDR3 is built from 16 residues. CDR1 and CDR2 from the germline V gene are LNHDA and SQIVND (reference sequence). CDR3 DNA sequence: TGTGCCAGCGGTGTCTTTACTGGCCCCCCGGGAAACGAGCAGTACTTC. This codes for CASGVFTGPPGNEQYF.

The V and J genes are TRBV27 and TRBJ1-1; 11 nucleotides align to TRBD1. The CDR3 length is 13 residues. V lost 5 bases and J lost 12; bases outside the gene matches: 8. The germline gives CDR1 MNHEY, CDR2 SMNVEV (reference sequence). The CDR3 protein is CASSSPGQGVPFF. The CDR3 DNA follows: TGTGCCAGCAGTAGCCCGGGACAGGGGGTGCCTTTCTTT.

The gene calls are TRBV19 and TRBJ1-1; a weak D match, TRBD1 (6 bases). Deletions cut 8 bases from V and 7 bases from J, with 14 bases between. There are 12 residues in the CDR3. CDR1 is LNHDA and CDR2 is SQIVND in the germline V gene (reference sequence). CDR3: CASSVGTIEAFF. CDR3 DNA sequence: TGTGCCAGTTCCGTCGGGACAATTGAAGCTTTCTTT.

DNA of the CDR3: TGTGCCAGCTCACCGTCGGGACAGGGGAACTATGGCTACACCTTC. Translated, it gives CASSPSGQGNYGYTF. The chain is built from TRBV18 and TRBJ1-2; 10 bases align to TRBD1. V lost 3 bases to trimming and J lost 2 bases; unmatched junction nucleotides: 3. The germline V gene encodes CDR1 KGHSH and CDR2 LQKENI. The CDR3 is 15 residues long.

The V and J genes are TRBV6-6 and TRBJ1-2; no reliable D call. CDR1 is MNHNY and CDR2 is SVGAGI in the germline V gene (reference sequence). Trimming left V 1 base short and J 5 bases short, with 17 bases between. The CDR3 consists of 16 residues. CDR3: CASSYLGSRRWYGYTF. Here the CDR3 DNA reads TGTGCCAGCAGTTACTTGGGCAGCCGACGGTGGTATGGCTACACCTTC.

The rearrangement links TRBV5-1 to TRBJ2-6, with 9 bases that match TRBD1. J lost 0 bases, V lost 3 bases, and 10 bases had no gene match. CDR3 length: 19 amino acids. Per germline, CDR1 SGHRS and CDR2 YFSETQ. The CDR3 spells CASSSPLDRGPSGANVLTF. CDR3 nucleotides: TGCGCCAGCAGCTCGCCCCTGGACAGGGGCCCCTCTGGGGCCAACGTCCTGACTTTC.

The chain combines TRBV10-3 with TRBJ1-5, with 10 bases aligning to TRBD1. This CDR3 has 18 residues. V shed 3 bases and J 2 bases; nucleotides not matched to a gene: 10. Germline values: CDR1 ENHRY, CDR2 SYGVKD. The CDR3 reads CAISERTGGTLGNQPQHF. In DNA form, the CDR3 reads TGTGCCATCAGTGAACGGACAGGGGGGACCCTCGGCAATCAGCCCCAGCATTTT.

This chain uses TRBV7-8 with TRBJ2-1; no definite D call. CDR3 length: 12 residues. The germline CDR1 and CDR2 sequences are SGHVS and FQNEAQ. V shed 5 bases and J shed 7 bases, with 9 bases lying between them. As DNA, the CDR3 is TGTGCCAGCAGCCTCGACGGAAATGAGCAGTTCTTC. Amino acid sequence: CASSLDGNEQFF. Drawing the rest from reference TRBV7-8 and TRBJ2-1, the complete variable domain is GAGVSQSPRYKVAKRGQDVALRCDPISGHVSLFWYQQALGQGPEFLTYFQNEAQLDKSGLPSDRFFAERPEGSVSTLKIQRTQQEDSAVYLCASSLDGNEQFFGPGTRLTVL.

The gene calls are TRBV19 and TRBJ2-7; 10 nucleotides line up with TRBD1. This CDR3 contains 13 residues. Germline CDR1 reads LNHDA; CDR2 reads SQIVND (reference sequence). The V segment lost 6 bases and the J segment 3 bases; nucleotides outside the gene matches: 2. The CDR3 spells CASSGTGVYEQYF. The CDR3 DNA reads as TGTGCCAGTAGCGGGACAGGGGTCTACGAGCAGTACTTC.

The genes are TRBV9 and TRBJ2-1, with D possibly matching TRBD1 (6 bases). The CDR3 has 16 amino acids. Per the germline V gene, CDR1 is SGDLS and CDR2 is YYNGEE. V was shortened by 3 bases and J by 4 bases, with 17 bases between the two germline ends. CDR3 in DNA: TGTGCCAGCAGCGCCGAAGGGGGACAAACGTACAATGAGCAGTTCTTC. Residues: CASSAEGGQTYNEQFF. Together with reference TRBV9 and TRBJ2-1, the CDR3 gives the full variable domain: DSGVTQTPKHLITATGQRVTLRCSPRSGDLSVYWYQQSLDQGLQFLIQYYNGEERAKGNILERFSAQQFPDLHSELNLSSLELGDSALYFCASSAEGGQTYNEQFFGPGTRLTVL.

The J gene is TRBJ1-2, the V gene TRBV6-5; maybe TRBD1 (5 bases). The CDR3 runs 13 residues. The ends were cut back, 7 bases at V and 5 bases at J, with 14 bases in the middle. Germline CDR1 is MNHEY and CDR2 is SVGAGI. CDR3 loop: CASKSAGIYGYTF. CDR3 in DNA: TGTGCCAGCAAATCGGCAGGGATATATGGCTACACCTTC.

This clone was seen only once. This sequence joins TRBV6-6 and TRBJ2-5; no clear D. V was shortened by 10 bases and J by 2 bases, with 8 bases between the two germline ends. CDR3 length: 11 amino acids. CDR1 and CDR2 (germline): MNHNY, SVGAGI (reference sequence). The CDR3 reads CATRIQETQYF. The CDR3 DNA reads TGTGCCACCAGAATACAAGAGACCCAGTACTTC.

The chain employs TRBV5-1 and TRBJ2-7, with 8 bases fitting TRBD1. Germline CDR1 reads SGHRS; CDR2 reads YFSETQ. There are 14 residues in the CDR3. The ends lost 2 bases at V and 2 bases at J; junction bases unmatched: 3. The CDR3 region is CASSLGQGAYEQYF. Written as DNA, the CDR3 is TGCGCCAGCAGCTTAGGACAGGGAGCCTACGAGCAGTACTTC.

J is TRBJ2-1 and V is TRBV5-1; D uncertain. CDR1 is SGHRS and CDR2 is YFSETQ in the germline V gene. CDR3 size: 11 residues. V lost 4 bases and J 6 bases, leaving 5 bases between the germline ends. This CDR3 is CASSPSNEQFF. The CDR3 nucleotides are TGCGCCAGCAGCCCCTCCAATGAGCAGTTCTTC.